This TCR beta chain was observed in a study of blood T cell repertoires in COVID-19 (dated by TCRdb to the early 2020s). About the study as a whole: Samples from collaborators originated in the United States, Italy and Spain and spanned both the acute and convalescent phases of COVID-19. The material from the prospective study consisted of cDNA or gDNA derived from T cells, B-cell-depleted T cells, or PBMCs. Subjects who had been exposed to COVID-19, were actively infected with it, or had recovered from it provided the deeply sampled blood TCRbeta repertoires that made up the dataset. The repertoires were made available in a free public database intended to serve as a resource for research on the immune response to SARS-CoV-2. Samples were obtained from the ongoing ImmuneRACE study (first 160 participants) and from about 1,300 subjects provided by 6 global collaborators. Sample metadata almost always included a de-identified subject ID, COVID-19 status, age in years and sex. HLA class I and class II types, where available, came from metadata supplied by the sample provider rather than from assay-based typing. Broad study findings and their caveats: The amount of clinical and demographic metadata varied by source and participant and was provided uncurated.

The immunoSEQ Assay, a bias-controlled multiplex PCR, was used to amplify TCRbeta CDR3 regions from genomic DNA. Regarding the original processing steps: Nucleated cell counts per sample were estimated from amplification of reference gene primers within the assay. To quantify the absolute abundance of each unique TCRbeta CDR3 rearrangement, sequence reads were collapsed and filtered. Productive Simpson clonality was computed per sample as the square root of Simpson's diversity index over productive rearrangements. Entries here come from immuneACCESS through TCRdb and include only in-frame sequences with V and J called. Some clones fail to appear in such tables; in the studies checked, an unresolved V gene covers under half of the shortfall, and the cause of the remainder is unknown. V, J and clone size derive from that table, while D and trimming were established from the DNA sequence. The sample yields about 230,000 clones; approximately 84% were counted once. Clones ranked in the top ten supply about 1.7% of the sample.

The germline V gene provides CDR1 MNHEY and CDR2 SVGEGT. V loses 6 bases, J loses 2 bases, and the germline ends lie 10 bases apart. Spanning cysteine to phenylalanine, the CDR3 consists of 13 amino acids. The sequence is cut down to CDR3 DNA, 39 bases in frame from base 1. Participants in the prospective study were aged about 18 to 90 years, lived in approximately 26 United States geographic areas, and enrolled through a virtual design. Cohort assignment in the prospective study relied on participant-reported clinical history from a screening survey and a study questionnaire. For ImmuneRACE Cohort 3, a participant was defined as recovered based on two consecutive negative NP/OP PCR tests, clearance by a healthcare professional, or resolution of symptoms. Each participant in the prospective study had whole blood, serum and a nasopharyngeal or oropharyngeal swab collected by mobile phlebotomists. Participants in the prospective study had the option to provide additional blood draws and questionnaires over an approximately two-month period. Prospective study blood samples were shipped either frozen or at room temperature before DNA extraction.

Notes on this clone: The target of this receptor is not known. No base quality values were provided; no much bigger clone lies one nucleotide off.

The receptor's source is a man aged 60-69 years who had recovered from COVID-19. The V and J segments used are TRBV6-2 or TRBV6-3 and TRBJ1-2, with the identity of the D gene unclear. Sequencing used PBMCs or T cells enriched from blood (not recorded which). Here is the DNA: TGTGCCAGCAGCAACCCCGGGAACTATGGCTACACCTTC. Translated, it reads CASSNPGNYGYTF.